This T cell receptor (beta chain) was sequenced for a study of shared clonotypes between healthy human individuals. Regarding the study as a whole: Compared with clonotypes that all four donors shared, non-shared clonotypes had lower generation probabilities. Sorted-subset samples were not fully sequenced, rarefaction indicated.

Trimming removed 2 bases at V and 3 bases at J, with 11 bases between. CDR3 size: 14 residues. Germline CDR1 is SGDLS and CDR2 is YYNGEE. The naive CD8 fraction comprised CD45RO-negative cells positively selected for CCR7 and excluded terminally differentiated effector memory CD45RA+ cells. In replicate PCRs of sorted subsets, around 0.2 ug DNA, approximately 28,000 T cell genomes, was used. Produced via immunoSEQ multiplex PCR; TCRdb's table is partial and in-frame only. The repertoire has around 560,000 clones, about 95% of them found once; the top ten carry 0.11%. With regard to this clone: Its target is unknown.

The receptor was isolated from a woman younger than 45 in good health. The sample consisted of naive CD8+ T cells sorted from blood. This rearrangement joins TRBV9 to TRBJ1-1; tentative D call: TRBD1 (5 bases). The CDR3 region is CASSVGGEDTEAFF. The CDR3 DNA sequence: TGTGCCAGCAGCGTGGGAGGGGAGGACACTGAAGCTTTCTTT. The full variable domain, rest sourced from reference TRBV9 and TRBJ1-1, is DSGVTQTPKHLITATGQRVTLRCSPRSGDLSVYWYQQSLDQGLQFLIQYYNGEERAKGNILERFSAQQFPDLHSELNLSSLELGDSALYFCASSVGGEDTEAFFGQGTRLTVV.